Reported below is one T cell receptor beta chain. The data stem from a study of blood T cell repertoires in COVID-19. For the study at large: Whether acute or convalescent, the COVID-19 samples came from the United States, Italy and Spain.

In the authors' workflow: How many nucleated cells were present was estimated from reference gene primer amplification. Assay used: immunoSEQ multiplex PCR; TCRdb lists only in-frame clones, some missing. The DNA was the basis for D and trimming; V, J and clone size are from that table. Altogether more than 40,000 clones are present, roughly nine tenths being singletons, with the ten largest covering around 4%. Between the trimmed V and J ends, which lost 2 bases and 2 bases, there was a span of 10 bases. Germline V gives CDR1 MNHEY, CDR2 SMNVEV (reference sequence). This CDR3 has 15 residues. Sequencing was performed on peripheral blood. The J gene is TRBJ1-3, the V gene TRBV27; TRBD1 might be the D (6 bases). The TCR sequence derives from a man aged 55 to 70 with acute or convalescent COVID-19. CDR3 residues: CASSLEGGTGNTIYF. CDR3 DNA: TGTGCCAGCAGTTTAGAGGGGGGGACTGGAAACACCATATATTTT.